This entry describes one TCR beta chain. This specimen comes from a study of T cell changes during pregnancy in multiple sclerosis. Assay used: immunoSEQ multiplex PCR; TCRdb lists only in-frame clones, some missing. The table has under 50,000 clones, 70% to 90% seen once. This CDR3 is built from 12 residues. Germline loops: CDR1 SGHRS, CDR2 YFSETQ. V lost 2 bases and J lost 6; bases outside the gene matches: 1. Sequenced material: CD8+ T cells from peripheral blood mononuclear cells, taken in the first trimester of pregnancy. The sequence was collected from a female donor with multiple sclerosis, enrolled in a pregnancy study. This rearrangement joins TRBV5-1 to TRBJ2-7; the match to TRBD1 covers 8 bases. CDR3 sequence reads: CASSFTGGEQYF. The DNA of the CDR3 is TGCGCCAGCAGCTTTACAGGGGGCGAGCAGTACTTC.